The text below deals with one T cell receptor beta chain. Its specificity is not known. V lost 4 bases, J lost 6 bases, and 3 bases stayed unmatched. This CDR3 is built from 13 residues. Germline V lookup: CDR1 LGHNA, CDR2 YNFKEQ. The data were taken from a study of blood T cells in healthy people across ages. Sample-barcoded 5' priming and a J-beta primer mix drove a second PCR of roughly 6 to 12 cycles. Using its own MiXCR run on the 5' RACE reads, TCRdb lists one record per CDR3 protein. This table holds 380,000 or so distinct CDR3 sequences, about 52% found once. Overall study findings and caveats: Measured against age, TCR beta diversity per million T cells decreased in a roughly linear manner.

Sequencing was done on a sample of blood. The TCR originated in a man aged 55 to 70 in good health. The V call is TRBV4-2, the J call TRBJ2-3; 8 bases are shared with TRBD2. CDR3 nucleotides: TGTGCCAGCAGCCCTACGGGGGGGGATACGCAGTATTTT. Its protein is CASSPTGGDTQYF.